A selection of T cell receptor beta chains follows, all from one sample in a study of blood T cell repertoires in COVID-19. TCRdb's table, derived via immunoSEQ multiplex PCR, lists solely in-frame clones and lacks some. The sample has 150,000 to 200,000 clones, approximately 80% seen once. The source material was peripheral blood. These TCRs come from a woman of 80 years or more with acute or convalescent COVID-19. CDR3s include the opening cysteine and the closing phenylalanine or tryptophan. A D gene is named only where the DNA matches it firmly.

j_call | v_call | d_call | cdr3_length | cdr3_aa | cdr3_nt
TRBJ2-5 | TRBV2 | TRBD1 | 14 | CASNRDRGWETQYF | TGTGCCAGCAATAGGGACAGGGGGTGGGAGACCCAGTACTTC
TRBJ1-1 | TRBV29-1 | - | 14 | CSVEGGVLHTEAFF | TGCAGCGTTGAAGGCGGGGTATTGCACACTGAAGCTTTCTTT
TRBJ1-2 | TRBV27 | TRBD1 | 14 | CASSLNRGRGGYTF | TGTGCCAGCAGTTTGAACAGGGGGCGAGGTGGCTACACCTTC
TRBJ1-3 | TRBV6-5 | TRBD1 | 15 | CASSNRQGLGNTIYF | TGTGCCAGCAGTAACAGACAGGGGCTGGGAAACACCATATATTTT
TRBJ1-2 | TRBV6-1 | TRBD1 | 14 | CASSEPGTGYGYTF | TGTGCCAGCAGTGAACCCGGGACAGGATACGGCTACACCTTC
TRBJ2-3 | TRBV20-1 | - | 13 | CSASRPGADTQYF | TGCAGTGCTAGTCGTCCGGGTGCAGATACGCAGTATTTT
TRBJ1-3 | TRBV9 | - | 17 | CASSVAGEGLSGNTIYF | TGTGCCAGCAGCGTAGCGGGGGAGGGTCTATCTGGAAACACCATATATTTT
TRBJ2-7 | TRBV5-4 | - | 14 | CAITLSGVGGEQYF | TGTGCCATTACGCTCTCGGGGGTTGGTGGCGAGCAGTACTTC
TRBJ2-3 | TRBV12-5 | TRBD2 | 16 | CASGLTLREKADTQYF | TGTGCTAGTGGTTTGACCCTGCGGGAGAAGGCAGATACGCAGTATTTT
TRBJ2-5 | TRBV6-1 | - | 14 | CASSLQVAQETQYF | TGTGCCAGCAGCCTTCAGGTGGCTCAAGAGACCCAGTACTTC
TRBJ2-7 | TRBV3-1/TRBV3-2 | - | 15 | CASSQDRAGTYEQYF | TGTGCCAGCAGCCAAGATCGCGCAGGCACCTACGAGCAGTACTTC